These T cell receptor beta chains were read from a single sample in a study of blood T cell repertoires in COVID-19. Clones were read by immunoSEQ multiplex PCR, and TCRdb kept only the in-frame ones, dropping some. The sample holds about 80,000 clones; about four fifths are singletons and the top ten take around 12%. The sequencing sample was made of peripheral blood. These receptors all come from a woman aged 40 to 50 with active or convalescent COVID-19. Each CDR3 is given with its conserved first and last residue. The D gene is left open where the match is weak. For some rows the clone size is stated as once, few or many, or as a class when expanded; others skip it.

J gene: TRBJ1-1
V gene: TRBV7-6
CDR3 length: 14
clone size: .
D gene: .
CDR3 protein: CASSFRGGRTEAFF
CDR3 DNA: TGTGCCAGCAGCTTTCGGGGGGGAAGAACTGAAGCTTTCTTT

J gene: TRBJ2-5
V gene: TRBV7-3
CDR3 length: 15
clone size: few
D gene: .
CDR3 protein: CASSLVAGGPETQYF
CDR3 DNA: TGTGCCAGCAGCTTGGTCGCCGGGGGGCCGGAGACCCAGTACTTC

J gene: TRBJ1-5
V gene: TRBV20-1
CDR3 length: 14
clone size: .
D gene: .
CDR3 protein: CSASYRTGNQPQHF
CDR3 DNA: TGCAGTGCCAGTTACCGGACAGGCAATCAGCCCCAGCATTTT

J gene: TRBJ2-2
V gene: TRBV7-9
CDR3 length: 14
clone size: .
D gene: .
CDR3 protein: CASSLESVTGELFF
CDR3 DNA: TGTGCCAGCAGCTTAGAGTCGGTCACCGGGGAGCTGTTTTTT

J gene: TRBJ1-3
V gene: TRBV18
CDR3 length: 16
clone size: once
D gene: .
CDR3 protein: CASSPSWDLGGNTIYF
CDR3 DNA: TGTGCCAGCTCACCGTCTTGGGACTTGGGAGGAAACACCATATATTTT

J gene: TRBJ2-2
V gene: TRBV6-4
CDR3 length: 16
clone size: .
D gene: TRBD1
CDR3 protein: CASSDSNRGYTGELFF
CDR3 DNA: TGTGCCAGCAGTGACTCGAACAGGGGGTACACCGGGGAGCTGTTTTTT

J gene: TRBJ2-2
V gene: TRBV18
CDR3 length: 11
clone size: .
D gene: .
CDR3 protein: CASSPKPGLFF
CDR3 DNA: TGTGCCAGCTCACCAAAGCCCGGGCTGTTTTTT

J gene: TRBJ2-7
V gene: TRBV9
CDR3 length: 13
clone size: .
D gene: .
CDR3 protein: CASSVGQSYEQYF
CDR3 DNA: TGTGCCAGCAGCGTAGGACAGTCCTACGAGCAGTACTTC

J gene: TRBJ2-1
V gene: TRBV7-3
CDR3 length: 16
clone size: .
D gene: .
CDR3 protein: CASSLTAGGIPDEQFF
CDR3 DNA: TGTGCCAGCAGCTTAACCGCGGGCGGGATTCCAGATGAGCAGTTCTTC

J gene: TRBJ1-1
V gene: TRBV19
CDR3 length: 15
clone size: .
D gene: TRBD1
CDR3 protein: CASSPRTGGSGEAFF
CDR3 DNA: TGTGCCAGTAGCCCGAGGACAGGGGGTAGCGGTGAAGCTTTCTTT